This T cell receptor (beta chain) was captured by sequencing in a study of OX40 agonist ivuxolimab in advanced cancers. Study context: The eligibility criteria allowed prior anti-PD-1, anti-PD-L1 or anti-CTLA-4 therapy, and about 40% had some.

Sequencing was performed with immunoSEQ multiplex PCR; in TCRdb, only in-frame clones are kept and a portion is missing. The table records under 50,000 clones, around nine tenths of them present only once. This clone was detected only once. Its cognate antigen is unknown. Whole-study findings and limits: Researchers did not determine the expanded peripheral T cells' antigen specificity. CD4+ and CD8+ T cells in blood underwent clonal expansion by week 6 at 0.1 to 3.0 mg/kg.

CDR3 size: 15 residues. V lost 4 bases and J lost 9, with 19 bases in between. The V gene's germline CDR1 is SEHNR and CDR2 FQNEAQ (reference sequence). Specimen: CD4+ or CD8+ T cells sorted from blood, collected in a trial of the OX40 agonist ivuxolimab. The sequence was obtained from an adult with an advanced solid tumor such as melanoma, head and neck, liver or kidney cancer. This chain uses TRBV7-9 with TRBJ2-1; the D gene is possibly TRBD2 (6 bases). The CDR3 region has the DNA TGTGCCAGCAGCTCGCGGGACTCGGTTTCGGGTGAGCAGTTCTTC. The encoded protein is CASSSRDSVSGEQFF.